Listed here is a single T cell receptor beta chain. Its matching antigen is unknown. This entry belongs to a study of cytomegalovirus exposure and HLA in healthy donors. Study-level results: Highly shared variants forming one cluster were likely a sequencing artifact. Altogether, 164 TCR beta chains were recorded as cytomegalovirus-associated. Some segments of the V type, notably TRBV6-2 and TRBV6-3, were excluded as indistinguishable.

60 Vbeta and 13 Jbeta primers were used in PCR. Profiling relied on immunoSEQ multiplex PCR, and the TCRdb table lists in-frame clones only, not all of them. This sample has approximately 300,000 clones, with 80% found just once. The CDR3 has 15 residues. CDR1 and CDR2 from the germline V gene are MGHDK and SYGVNS. The V segment lost 3 bases and the J segment 0 bases; nucleotides outside the gene matches: 2. Sequencing was carried out using PBMCs. This clonotype was obtained from a girl aged 2 to 10 in good health and CMV-seronegative. This chain uses TRBV25-1 with TRBJ2-7, with 10 bases fitting TRBD1. The CDR3 DNA follows: TGTGCCAGCAGTGAGCGGGACAGGGGCTCCTACGAGCAGTACTTC. It encodes CASSERDRGSYEQYF.